This record concerns one TCR beta chain sequence. The data are from a study of blood T cell repertoires in COVID-19. For the study at large: Samples representing acute and convalescent COVID-19 were sourced from the United States, Italy and Spain. PBMCs, B-cell-depleted T cells, or T cells were the source of the cDNA or gDNA that made up the material.

TCRdb's copy holds only in-frame clones and misses some; the assay was immunoSEQ multiplex PCR. The sample holds roughly 200,000 clones, nearly 90% seen once. Input material: PBMCs or T cells enriched from blood (not recorded which). The TCR was taken from a woman in her 30s with acute COVID-19.

The CDR3 region is CASSLNWNEKLFF. The CDR3 DNA reads as TGTGCCAGCAGCCTAAACTGGAATGAAAAACTGTTTTTT. The chain is built from TRBV5-6 and TRBJ1-4; D unclear. This CDR3 is 13 amino acids long. Germline V gene lookup returns CDR1 SGHDT and CDR2 YYEEEE. Trimming stripped 4 bases from V and 5 bases from J, with 9 bases between. Filled out from reference TRBV5-6 and TRBJ1-4, the complete variable domain reads DAGVTQSPTHLIKTRGQQVTLRCSPKSGHDTVSWYQQALGQGPQFIFQYYEEEERQRGNFPDRFSGHQFPNYSSELNVNALLLGDSALYLCASSLNWNEKLFFGSGTQLSVL.